These T cell receptor beta chains were read from a single sample in a study of blood T cell repertoires in COVID-19. TCRdb's copy holds only in-frame clones and misses some; the assay was immunoSEQ multiplex PCR. The table shows 270,000 or so clones, with about 86% occurring only once. The sequenced sample consisted of peripheral blood. These TCRs come from a young woman with COVID-19, enrolled during active disease. CDR3s include the opening cysteine and the closing phenylalanine or tryptophan. The D gene is left open where the match is weak. Size is omitted from some rows. Given values are once, few, many or a class for expanded clones.

D gene	clone size	J gene	V gene	CDR3 DNA	CDR3 protein
TRBD1	.	TRBJ2-2	TRBV6-6	TGTGCCAGCAGTTACTCCGGGACAGGAGGCACCGGGGAGCTGTTTTTT	CASSYSGTGGTGELFF
.	.	TRBJ2-7	TRBV5-8	TGTGCCAGCAGCTTGGCCTTCCACGAGCAGTACTTC	CASSLAFHEQYF
.	.	TRBJ2-3	TRBV2	TGTGCCAGCAGGATAGGGGCCTGGGACACAGATACGCAGTATTTT	CASRIGAWDTDTQYF
TRBD1	.	TRBJ1-2	TRBV2	TGTGCCAGCAGTGCCCGGTGGGACAGGCTCTTC	CASSARWDRLF
TRBD2	few	TRBJ2-2	TRBV25-1	TGTGCCAGCAGTGAATGGTCTAGCGGGGGGACGTTCACCGGGGAGCTGTTTTTT	CASSEWSSGGTFTGELFF
.	.	TRBJ2-7	TRBV2	TGTGCCAGCAGTTCTCTCGGGGGACCCTACGAGCAGTACTTC	CASSSLGGPYEQYF
TRBD1	.	TRBJ2-5	TRBV11-3	TGTGCCAGCGGCCGGACAGGGAGGGAGACCCAGTACTTC	CASGRTGRETQYF
.	.	TRBJ2-1	TRBV10-3	TGTGCCATCAGTGAGTCCCGAGTGACGACTAGGGGCATTAGTGAGCAGTTCTTC	CAISESRVTTRGISEQFF
.	once	TRBJ1-3	TRBV19	TGTGCCAGTAGTATAGGAGGGCGCGGAAACACCATATATTTT	CASSIGGRGNTIYF
.	few	TRBJ1-1	TRBV27	TGTGCCAGCAGTCGATTTCGGGATAACACTGAAGCTTTCTTT	CASSRFRDNTEAFF
TRBD1	.	TRBJ1-1	TRBV19	TGTGCCAGTAGTATTGGGACAGGTATAGGGAACACTGAAGCTTTCTTT	CASSIGTGIGNTEAFF
TRBD2	.	TRBJ2-3	TRBV5-1	TGCGCCAGCAGCTTGCGTCCAGCGGGGGGCACAGATACGCAGTATTTT	CASSLRPAGGTDTQYF
TRBD2	few	TRBJ2-5	TRBV4-2	TGTGCCAGCAGCCAAGAATTCGTGAATAGCGGGGGGGAGGAGACCCAGTACTTC	CASSQEFVNSGGEETQYF
.	.	TRBJ2-2	TRBV4-1	TGCGCCAGCAGAAGAAGCGGGCACGGCGGGGAGCTGTTTTTT	CASRRSGHGGELFF
.	.	TRBJ1-6	TRBV28	TGTGCCAGCAGTTTACAGCGGAATTCACCCCTCCACTTT	CASSLQRNSPLHF
TRBD1	.	TRBJ2-7	TRBV4-1	TGCGCCAGCAGCCCAGTTCGGGCCGGGACAGGGGGCCGGGAGCCCTACGAGCAGTACTTC	CASSPVRAGTGGREPYEQYF
.	.	TRBJ1-1	TRBV6-7	TGTGCCAGCAGTTACTCCCTTTCACTAGAGGAAAACACTGAAGCTTTCTTT	CASSYSLSLEENTEAFF
.	.	TRBJ2-7	TRBV7-9	TGTGCCAGCAGCCCCCCGGGCGAGCAGTACTTC	CASSPPGEQYF
.	.	TRBJ2-1	TRBV15	TGTGCCACCAGCAGAGACGTGGGGGGGCAGGTCGGAGAGCAGTTCTTC	CATSRDVGGQVGEQFF
TRBD1	.	TRBJ1-5	TRBV5-4	TGTGCCAGCAGTTTCGACAGGGGACTTCAGCCCCAGCATTTT	CASSFDRGLQPQHF
.	.	TRBJ1-5	TRBV10-2	TGCGCCAGCCGGGAGGATAGCAATCAGCCCCAGCATTTT	CASREDSNQPQHF
.	.	TRBJ2-7	TRBV24-1	TGTGCCACCAGTGATTTGCGAAGGGGAAAGGAGCAGTACTTC	CATSDLRRGKEQYF
.	.	TRBJ2-5	TRBV11-2	TGTGCCAGCAGCCGACAGATCCAAGAGACCCAGTACTTC	CASSRQIQETQYF
.	.	TRBJ1-2	TRBV2	TGTGCCATGTACCTCGGCGGGGCGTTTGGGGACGACTATGGCTACACCTTC	CAMYLGGAFGDDYGYTF
TRBD1	few	TRBJ2-3	TRBV19	TGTGCCAGTCGGGACAGCCCCACAGATACGCAGTATTTT	CASRDSPTDTQYF
.	.	TRBJ1-5	TRBV19	TGTGCCAGTACTACATTAGGGGGTTCGGGCAATCAGCCCCAGCATTTT	CASTTLGGSGNQPQHF
TRBD1	.	TRBJ2-1	TRBV5-1	TGCGCCAGCAGCTCGGGACAGGCCTTCCATGAGCAGTTCTTC	CASSSGQAFHEQFF
.	.	TRBJ2-3	TRBV5-6	TGTGCCAGCAGCCGAAGCGGCCCAGATACGCAGTATTTT	CASSRSGPDTQYF
.	once	TRBJ2-3	TRBV7-9	TGTGCCAGCAGCTTAGAAGTACCCTATAATACGCAGTATTTT	CASSLEVPYNTQYF
TRBD2	.	TRBJ2-1	TRBV4-1	TGCGCCAGCAGATCGGGACTAGCGGGAGACAATGAGCAGTTCTTC	CASRSGLAGDNEQFF
.	.	TRBJ1-6	TRBV5-5	TGTGCCAGCAGCCGCCGTACTAGCTCCTATAATTCACCCCTCCACTTT	CASSRRTSSYNSPLHF
TRBD1	.	TRBJ1-5	TRBV4-1	TGCGCCAGCAGCTCCGGACAGGGAATTCGGCCCCAGCATTTT	CASSSGQGIRPQHF
TRBD1	.	TRBJ1-2	TRBV7-8	TGTGCCAGCAGTTATATGACAGGGGGCCATGGCTACACCTTC	CASSYMTGGHGYTF
.	.	TRBJ2-1	TRBV7-9	TGTGCCAGCAGGTCGGGGTCCGTTCTCGGGGGGCCTTACAATGAGCAGTTCTTC	CASRSGSVLGGPYNEQFF
.	.	TRBJ2-4	TRBV7-4	TGTGCCAGCAGCTTAGTAGGGGGAAACATTCAGTACTTC	CASSLVGGNIQYF
TRBD1	.	TRBJ2-7	TRBV19	TGTGCCAGTAGTATAGGGACAGGGGTGGTCTACGAGCAGTACTTC	CASSIGTGVVYEQYF
.	.	TRBJ1-2	TRBV4-1	TGCGCCAGCAGCCAAGAAGACTCGGCCAGACTCCTCTATGGCTACACCTTC	CASSQEDSARLLYGYTF
TRBD1	.	TRBJ1-3	TRBV6-5	TGTGCCAGCAGTTTGGACAGGGGAGGAAACACCATATATTTT	CASSLDRGGNTIYF
.	.	TRBJ1-5	TRBV19	TGTGCCAGTAGTATAGTTTCAGGGGTAAATCAGCCCCAGCATTTT	CASSIVSGVNQPQHF
TRBD1	.	TRBJ1-5	TRBV3-1/TRBV3-2	TGTGCCAGCAGCCCCACCGGGACAGGAAATCAGCCCCAGCATTTT	CASSPTGTGNQPQHF
.	.	TRBJ1-6	TRBV27	TGTGCCAGCAGGATGAGGCAAAATAATTCACCCCTCCACTTT	CASRMRQNNSPLHF
TRBD1	.	TRBJ2-3	TRBV6-4	TGTGCCAGCAGCCCAGCGACAGGGGCCCATACGCAGTATTTT	CASSPATGAHTQYF
.	.	TRBJ1-1	TRBV9	TGTGCCAGCAGCGTGGGGGGTACTGAAGCTTTCTTT	CASSVGGTEAFF
.	.	TRBJ2-2	TRBV2	TGTGCCAGCAGTGGGGACTTACCGGGGGAGCTGTTTTTT	CASSGDLPGELFF
TRBD1	.	TRBJ2-7	TRBV3-1/TRBV3-2	TGTGCCAGCAGCCAGGGTGGGACAGGGGTTCTCTCCTACGAGCAGTACTTC	CASSQGGTGVLSYEQYF
.	.	TRBJ2-7	TRBV6-6	TGTGCCAGCACCGCCGGGTATAACGAGCAGTACTTC	CASTAGYNEQYF
.	.	TRBJ2-1	TRBV10-2	TGCGCCAGCAGTGAGTCGACAGCTTACAATGAGCAGTTCTTC	CASSESTAYNEQFF
.	.	TRBJ2-7	TRBV19	TGTGCCAGTAGTTACGGACAGTTCTACGAGCAGTACTTC	CASSYGQFYEQYF
TRBD2	.	TRBJ2-5	TRBV2	TGTGCCAGCAGATACCGGGACTATCAAGAGACCCAGTACTTC	CASRYRDYQETQYF
.	.	TRBJ2-1	TRBV12-1	TGTGCCAGCAGCCTACTCCGGGACGCTAGCGGAGGGGGTCCCTCCAATGAGCAGTTCTTC	CASSLLRDASGGGPSNEQFF
.	.	TRBJ2-1	TRBV10-1	TGCGCCAGCAGCTCCGTGGTAGGGGGGGGGCTCTATGAGCAGTTCTTC	CASSSVVGGGLYEQFF
TRBD2	few	TRBJ2-1	TRBV29-1	TGCAGCGTTACCCCGGGGGGCTACAATGAGCAGTTCTTC	CSVTPGGYNEQFF
.	few	TRBJ1-2	TRBV6-4	TGTGCCAGCAGTGACCTGAGTGGCTACACCTTC	CASSDLSGYTF
.	.	TRBJ2-7	TRBV28	TGTGCCAGCGATGGGCCCACATCTTTAGAGCAGTACTTC	CASDGPTSLEQYF
.	many	TRBJ2-2	TRBV4-1	TGCGCCAGCAGCCAAGTGACAGCCAAAGGCGGGGAGCTGTTTTTT	CASSQVTAKGGELFF
.	.	TRBJ2-3	TRBV10-3	TGTGCCATCAGTGAGTCGAAGCGGGGCACAGATACGCAGTATTTT	CAISESKRGTDTQYF
.	.	TRBJ1-1	TRBV30	TGTGCCTGGTCTTATATGAACACTGAAGCTTTCTTT	CAWSYMNTEAFF